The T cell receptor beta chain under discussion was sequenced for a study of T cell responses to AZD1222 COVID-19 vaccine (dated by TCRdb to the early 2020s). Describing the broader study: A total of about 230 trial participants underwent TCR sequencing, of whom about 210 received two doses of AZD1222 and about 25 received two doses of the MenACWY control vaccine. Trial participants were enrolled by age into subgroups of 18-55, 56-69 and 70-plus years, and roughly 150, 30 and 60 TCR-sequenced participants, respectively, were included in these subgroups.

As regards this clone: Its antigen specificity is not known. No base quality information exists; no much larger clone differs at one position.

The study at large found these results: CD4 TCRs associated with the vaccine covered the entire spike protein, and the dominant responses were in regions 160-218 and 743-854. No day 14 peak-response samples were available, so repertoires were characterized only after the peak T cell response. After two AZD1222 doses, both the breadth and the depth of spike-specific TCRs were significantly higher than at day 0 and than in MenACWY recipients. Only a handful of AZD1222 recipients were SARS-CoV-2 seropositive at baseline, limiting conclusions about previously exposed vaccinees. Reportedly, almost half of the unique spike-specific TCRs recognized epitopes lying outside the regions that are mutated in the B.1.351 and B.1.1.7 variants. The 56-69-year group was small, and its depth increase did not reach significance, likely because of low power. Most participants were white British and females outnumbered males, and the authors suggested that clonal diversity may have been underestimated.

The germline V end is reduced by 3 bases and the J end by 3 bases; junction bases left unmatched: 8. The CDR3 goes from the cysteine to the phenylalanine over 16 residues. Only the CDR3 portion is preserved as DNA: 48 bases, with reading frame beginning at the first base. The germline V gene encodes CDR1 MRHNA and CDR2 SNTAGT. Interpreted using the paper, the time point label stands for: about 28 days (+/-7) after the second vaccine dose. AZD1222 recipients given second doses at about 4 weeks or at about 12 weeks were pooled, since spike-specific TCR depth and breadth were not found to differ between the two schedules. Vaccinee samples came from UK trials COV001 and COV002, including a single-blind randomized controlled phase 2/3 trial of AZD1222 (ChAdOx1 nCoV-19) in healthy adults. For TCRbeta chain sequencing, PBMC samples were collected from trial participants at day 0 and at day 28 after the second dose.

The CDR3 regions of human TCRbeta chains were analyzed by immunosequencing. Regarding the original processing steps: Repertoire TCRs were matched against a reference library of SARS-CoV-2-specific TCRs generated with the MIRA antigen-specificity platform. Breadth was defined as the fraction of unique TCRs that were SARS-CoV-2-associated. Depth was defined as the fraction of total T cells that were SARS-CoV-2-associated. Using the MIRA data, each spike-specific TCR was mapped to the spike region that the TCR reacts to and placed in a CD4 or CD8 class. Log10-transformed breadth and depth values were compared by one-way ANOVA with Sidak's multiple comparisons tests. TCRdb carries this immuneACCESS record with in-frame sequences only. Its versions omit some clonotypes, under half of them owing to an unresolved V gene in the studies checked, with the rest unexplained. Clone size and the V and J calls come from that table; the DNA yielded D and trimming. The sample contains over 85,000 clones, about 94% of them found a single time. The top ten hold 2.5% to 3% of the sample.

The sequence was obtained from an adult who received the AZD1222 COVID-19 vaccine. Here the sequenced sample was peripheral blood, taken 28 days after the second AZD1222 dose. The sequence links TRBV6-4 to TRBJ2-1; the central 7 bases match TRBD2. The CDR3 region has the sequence CASSEGLRGSYNEQFF. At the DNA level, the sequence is TGTGCCAGCAGTGAGGGGTTGCGGGGGAGCTACAATGAGCAGTTCTTC.